A selection of T cell receptor beta chains follows, all from one sample in a study of tumor-infiltrating lymphocytes in primary liver carcinoma. TCRdb recomputed calls from the multiplex PCR reads with MiXCR, one row per CDR3 protein. The sample lists almost 200,000 distinct CDR3 sequences, 65% seen once, with about 7.1% in the top ten. The source material was peripheral blood. The receptors stem from a woman aged 60 to 75 with primary liver carcinoma and hepatitis B virus infection. Each CDR3 is given with its conserved first and last residue. A D gene is named only where the DNA matches it firmly. Only some rows state a clone size, as once, few, many or a class for expanded clones.

j_call clone_size v_call d_call cdr3_aa cdr3_nt
TRBJ1-2 - TRBV11-1 - CASRPRDSFYDYTF TGTGCCAGCAGACCCAGGGACTCCTTCTATGACTACACCTTC
TRBJ1-4 once TRBV5-1 - CATRPTGTWGEKLFF TGCGCCACCAGACCTACAGGAACCTGGGGTGAAAAACTGTTTTTT
TRBJ2-1 few TRBV11-2 - CAINPDSRYRGQFF TGTGCCATCAATCCGGACTCGAGGTATAGGGGGCAGTTCTTC
TRBJ2-5 many TRBV10-2 TRBD2 CASSEELAGGRKTQYF TGCGCCAGCAGTGAGGAACTAGCGGGAGGGCGAAAGACCCAGTACTTC
TRBJ2-2 few TRBV6-1 - CASPNRDRAGGLFF TGTGCCAGCCCAAACAGGGATAGGGCCGGGGGGCTGTTTTTT
TRBJ2-3 - TRBV6-2/TRBV6-3 TRBD2 CASNWSGSITGTQYF TGTGCCAGCAATTGGAGCGGGAGTATTACAGGTACGCAGTATTTT
TRBJ2-7 - TRBV11-2 TRBD2 CANSKGLAGGEQYF TGTGCCAACAGCAAAGGACTGGCGGGAGGCGAGCAGTACTTC
TRBJ2-2 - TRBV5-1 TRBD1 CASTITGTGSTGELFF TGCGCCAGCACCATAACCGGGACAGGGAGTACAGGGGAGCTGTTTTTT
TRBJ2-7 - TRBV11-3 TRBD1 CARSLRQGAGEQYF TGTGCCAGGAGCTTGAGACAGGGGGCAGGGGAGCAGTACTTC
TRBJ1-1 - TRBV11-3 - CASSTLLRTEAFF TGTGCCAGCAGCACCCTCTTGCGAACTGAAGCTTTCTTT
TRBJ2-5 once TRBV11-2 - CTSSLDRTPQTLYF TGTACCAGCAGCTTAGACCGGACCCCCCAGACCCTGTACTTC
TRBJ2-3 medium-sized TRBV11-2 - CASSPEWAHTDTQYF TGTGCCAGCAGCCCCGAGTGGGCACACACAGATACGCAGTATTTT
TRBJ2-2 - TRBV30 - CACKGTRITGELFF TGTGCCTGTAAGGGGACAAGGATCACCGGGGAGCTGTTTTTT
TRBJ2-3 - TRBV29-1 TRBD1 CSVSRQGGTDTQYF TGCAGCGTATCAAGACAGGGGGGGACAGATACGCAGTATTTT
TRBJ1-2 many TRBV6-6 - CASSYRDAGGYGYTF TGTGCCAGCAGTTACAGGGACGCGGGGGGATATGGCTACACCTTC
TRBJ2-7 many TRBV6-5 TRBD2 CASSYQGGISYEQYF TGTGCCAGCAGTTACCAGGGAGGGATATCCTACGAGCAGTACTTC
TRBJ2-1 few TRBV6-4 TRBD1 CASSNEQGAYNEQFF TGTGCCAGCAGTAACGAACAGGGGGCCTACAATGAGCAGTTCTTC
TRBJ2-2 - TRBV11-2 - CTSSPLGGRNTGELCF TGTACCAGCAGCCCCCTTGGGGGGCGGAACACCGGGGAGCTGTGTTTT
TRBJ2-3 - TRBV11-3 - CASSLSFRPLRTEAQYF TGTGCCAGCAGCTTATCGTTTCGGCCGCTACGGACAGAAGCGCAGTATTTT
TRBJ2-7 - TRBV11-2 - CASRHTRHEQYF TGTGCCAGCAGGCACACTAGGCACGAGCAGTACTTT
TRBJ2-3 once TRBV10-1 - CSSSRDSGSHTQYF TGCTCCAGCAGCCGGGACTCCGGATCCCATACACAGTATTTT
TRBJ2-2 - TRBV11-2 - CTNSRRGNTGELFF TGTACCAACAGCCGGAGGGGAAACACCGGGGAGCTGTTTTTT
TRBJ2-7 - TRBV11-2 - CASIHLSGNGAYEQYF TGTGCCAGCATCCATTTAAGTGGGAACGGGGCCTACGAGCAGTACTTC
TRBJ2-7 many TRBV11-2 - CASSSDGRSYEQYF TGTGCCAGCAGCTCGGACGGACGGTCCTACGAGCAGTACTTC
TRBJ2-7 many TRBV10-3 - CAIRPDSTYEQYF TGTGCCATCAGACCTGACAGTACCTACGAGCAGTACTTC
TRBJ1-2 - TRBV11-2 - CASSTTWGYGYTF TGTGCCAGCAGCACGACATGGGGGTATGGCTACACCTTC
TRBJ1-2 - TRBV7-9 - CASSSRGGYSYTF TGTGCCAGCAGCTCGAGGGGGGGCTATAGTTACACCTTC
TRBJ2-5 - TRBV21-1 - CARPGYNGTSGDQETQYF TGTGCCAGGCCCGGGTACAACGGGACTAGCGGAGACCAAGAGACCCAGTACTTC
TRBJ2-1 - TRBV11-2 - CASSLGGDVEQFF TGTGCCAGCAGCTTAGGGGGAGATGTGGAACAGTTCTTC
TRBJ2-5 - TRBV11-2 - CASSYSRDSRREIQYF TGTGCCAGCAGCTACTCCCGTGATAGCAGGAGAGAGATCCAGTACTTC
TRBJ2-2 - TRBV18 - CASSNRRTGELFF TGTGCCAGCTCGAATAGACGAACCGGGGAGCTGTTTTTT
TRBJ2-1 few TRBV4-1 TRBD2 CASSRPGLAGYNEQFF TGCGCCAGCAGCCGGCCGGGACTAGCGGGATACAATGAGCAGTTCTTC